The clone carrying this TCR beta chain was counted between two and nine times. This record belongs to a study of beta chain features in type 1 diabetes. The isolated RNA, all of it, was reverse transcribed, so expressed TCRB transcripts were what got sequenced. Here immunoSEQ multiplex PCR was the method, and the copy in TCRdb shows in-frame clones only, minus some. The sample yields approximately 340,000 clones, roughly 16% seen once. CDR1 and CDR2 from the germline V gene are SGHTA and FQGNSA. The CDR3 is 16 amino acids. The junction had 6 bases not matched to a gene; V was cut back by 1 base and J by 3 bases.

The TCR sequence derives from a young woman in good health. Material: naive CD4+ T cells from blood. This sequence joins TRBV7-2 and TRBJ2-7; 10 positions agree with TRBD2. The CDR3: CASSLEATSGYYEQYF. DNA of the CDR3: TGTGCCAGCAGCTTAGAAGCGACTAGCGGGTACTACGAGCAGTACTTC.